This T cell receptor (beta chain) was recovered during a study of preoperative IRX-2 immunotherapy in early breast cancer. Profiling relied on immunoSEQ multiplex PCR, and the TCRdb table lists in-frame clones only, not all of them. The sample has roughly 30,000 clones, roughly four fifths seen once. As to treatment: preoperative locoregional IRX-2 cytokine immunotherapy. Patients received preoperative, locoregional IRX-2 cytokine immunotherapy in a phase Ib study. The CDR3 is 13 residues long. Germline CDR1 reads MNHGY; CDR2 reads SAAAGT. Trimming shortened V by 2 bases and J by 5 bases, and 7 bases separated the two germline ends.

The chain combines TRBV6-8 with TRBJ1-5; D is uncertain. The sample was gathered from a patient treated with IRX-2 immunotherapy. The receptor's source is a human donor with breast cancer. For the CDR3, the DNA is TGTGCCAGCAGTTACCAAGGCGATCAGCCCCAGCATTTT. Translation gives CASSYQGDQPQHF.